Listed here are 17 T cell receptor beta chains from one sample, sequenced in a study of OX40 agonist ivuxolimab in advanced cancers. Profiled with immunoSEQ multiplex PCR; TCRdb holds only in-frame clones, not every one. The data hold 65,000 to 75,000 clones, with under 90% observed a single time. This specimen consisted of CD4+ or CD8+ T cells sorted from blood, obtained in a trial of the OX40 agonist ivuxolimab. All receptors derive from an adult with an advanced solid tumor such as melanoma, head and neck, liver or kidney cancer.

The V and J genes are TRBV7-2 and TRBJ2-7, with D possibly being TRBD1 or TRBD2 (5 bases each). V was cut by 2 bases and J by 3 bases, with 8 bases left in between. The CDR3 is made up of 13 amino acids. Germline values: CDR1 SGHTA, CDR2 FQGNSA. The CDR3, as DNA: TGTGCCAGCAGCTTATGGGACGGCTACGAGCAGTACTTC. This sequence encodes CASSLWDGYEQYF.

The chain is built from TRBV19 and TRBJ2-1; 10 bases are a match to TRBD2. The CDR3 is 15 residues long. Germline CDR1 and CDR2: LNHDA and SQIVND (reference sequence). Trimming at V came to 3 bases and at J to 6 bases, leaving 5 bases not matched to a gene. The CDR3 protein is CASSILAGDFNEQFF. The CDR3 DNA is TGTGCCAGTAGTATCCTAGCGGGAGATTTCAATGAGCAGTTCTTC.

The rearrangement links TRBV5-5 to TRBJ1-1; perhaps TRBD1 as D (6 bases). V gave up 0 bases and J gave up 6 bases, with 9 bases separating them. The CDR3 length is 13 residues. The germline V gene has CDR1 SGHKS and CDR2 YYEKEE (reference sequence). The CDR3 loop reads CASSLAGAAEAFF. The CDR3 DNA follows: TGTGCCAGCAGCTTGGCGGGGGCCGCTGAAGCTTTCTTT.

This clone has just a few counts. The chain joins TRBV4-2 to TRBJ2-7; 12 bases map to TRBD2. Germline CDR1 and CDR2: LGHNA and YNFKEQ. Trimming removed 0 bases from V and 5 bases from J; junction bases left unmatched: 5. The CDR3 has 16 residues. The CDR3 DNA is TGTGCCAGCAGCCAAGATGCGGCTAGCGGGAGGGACGAGCAGTACTTC. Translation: CASSQDAASGRDEQYF.

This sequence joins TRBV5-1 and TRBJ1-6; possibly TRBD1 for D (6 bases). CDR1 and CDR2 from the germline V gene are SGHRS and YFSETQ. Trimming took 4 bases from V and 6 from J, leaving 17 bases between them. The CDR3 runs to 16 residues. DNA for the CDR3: TGCGCCAGCAGCCCTGGGGGGGCCGCGGCTAATTCACCCCTCCACTTT. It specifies CASSPGGAAANSPLHF.

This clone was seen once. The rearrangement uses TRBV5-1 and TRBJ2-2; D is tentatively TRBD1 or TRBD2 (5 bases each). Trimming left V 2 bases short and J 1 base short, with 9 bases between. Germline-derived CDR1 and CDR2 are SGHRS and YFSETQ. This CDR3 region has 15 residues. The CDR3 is CASSFGGKNTGELFF. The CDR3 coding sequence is TGCGCCAGCAGCTTTGGGGGAAAGAACACCGGGGAGCTGTTTTTT.

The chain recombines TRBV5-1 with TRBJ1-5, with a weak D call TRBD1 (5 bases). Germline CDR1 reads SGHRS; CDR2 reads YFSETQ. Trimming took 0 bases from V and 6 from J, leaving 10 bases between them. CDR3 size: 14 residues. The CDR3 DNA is TGCGCCAGCAGCTTGGATCAGGGTAGTCAGCCCCAGCATTTT. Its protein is CASSLDQGSQPQHF.

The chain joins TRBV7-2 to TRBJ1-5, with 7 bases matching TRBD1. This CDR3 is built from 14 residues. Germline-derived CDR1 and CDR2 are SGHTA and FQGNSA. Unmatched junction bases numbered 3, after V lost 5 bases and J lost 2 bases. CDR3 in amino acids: CASSRQGGNQPQHF. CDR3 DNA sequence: TGTGCCAGCAGCCGACAGGGCGGCAATCAGCCCCAGCATTTT. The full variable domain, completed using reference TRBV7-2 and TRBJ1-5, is GAGVSQSPSNKVTEKGKDVELRCDPISGHTALYWYRQSLGQGLEFLIYFQGNSAPDKSGLPSDRFSAERTGGSVSTLTIQRTQQEDSAVYLCASSRQGGNQPQHFGDGTRLSIL.

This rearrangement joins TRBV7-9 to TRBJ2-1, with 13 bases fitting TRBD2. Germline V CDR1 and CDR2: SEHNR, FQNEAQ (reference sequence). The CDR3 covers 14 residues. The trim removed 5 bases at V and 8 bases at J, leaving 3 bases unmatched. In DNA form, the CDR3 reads TGTGCCAGCAGCCGACTAGCGGGAGGCGATGAGCAGTTCTTC. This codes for CASSRLAGGDEQFF.

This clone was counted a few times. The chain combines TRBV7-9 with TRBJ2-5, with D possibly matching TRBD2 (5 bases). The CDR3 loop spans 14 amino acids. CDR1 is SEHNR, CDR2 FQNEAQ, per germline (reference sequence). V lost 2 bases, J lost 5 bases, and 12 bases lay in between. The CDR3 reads CASSLTRVGETQYF. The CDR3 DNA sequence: TGTGCCAGCAGCTTAACGAGGGTCGGTGAGACCCAGTACTTC.

CDR3 bases: TGTGCCATCCGGGACAGGGCTTTGGATAATTCACCCCTCCACTTT. Amino acids: CAIRDRALDNSPLHF. The V call is TRBV10-3, the J call TRBJ1-6; 9 bases map to TRBD1. CDR3 length: 15 amino acids. V shed 8 bases and J 5 bases; nucleotides not matched to a gene: 7. Germline loops: CDR1 ENHRY, CDR2 SYGVKD.

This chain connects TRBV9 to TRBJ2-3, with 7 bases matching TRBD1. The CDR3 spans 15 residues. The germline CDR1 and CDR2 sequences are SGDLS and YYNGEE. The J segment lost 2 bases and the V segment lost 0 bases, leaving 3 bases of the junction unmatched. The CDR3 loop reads CASSVGGQDTDTQYF. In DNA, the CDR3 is TGTGCCAGCAGCGTAGGCGGACAGGACACAGATACGCAGTATTTT.

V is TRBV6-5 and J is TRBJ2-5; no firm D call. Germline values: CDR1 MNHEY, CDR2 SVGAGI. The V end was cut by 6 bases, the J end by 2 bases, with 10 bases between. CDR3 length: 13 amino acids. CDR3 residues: CASSPDVQETQYF. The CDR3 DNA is TGTGCCAGCAGCCCGGACGTTCAAGAGACCCAGTACTTC.

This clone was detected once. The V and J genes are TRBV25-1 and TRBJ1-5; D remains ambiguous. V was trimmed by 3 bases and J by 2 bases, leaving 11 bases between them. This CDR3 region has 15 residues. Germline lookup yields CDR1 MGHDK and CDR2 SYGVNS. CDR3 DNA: TGTGCCAGCAGTGATGGACGGGGAGGCAATCAGCCCCAGCATTTT. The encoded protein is CASSDGRGGNQPQHF.

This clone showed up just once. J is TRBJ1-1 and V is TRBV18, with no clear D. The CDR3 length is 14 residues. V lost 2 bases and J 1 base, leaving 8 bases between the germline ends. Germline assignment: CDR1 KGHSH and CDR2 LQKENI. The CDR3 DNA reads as TGTGCCAGCTCACCAGGGCGCGGGAACACTGAAGCTTTCTTT. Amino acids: CASSPGRGNTEAFF. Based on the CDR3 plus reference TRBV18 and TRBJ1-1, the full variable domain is NAGVMQNPRHLVRRRGQEARLRCSPMKGHSHVYWYRQLPEEGLKFMVYLQKENIIDESGMPKERFSAEFPKEGPSILRIQQVVRGDSAAYFCASSPGRGNTEAFFGQGTRLTVV.

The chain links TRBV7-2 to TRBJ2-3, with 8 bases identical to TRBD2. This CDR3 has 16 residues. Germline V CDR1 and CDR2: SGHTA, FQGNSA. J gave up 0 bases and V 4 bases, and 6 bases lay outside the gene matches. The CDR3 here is CASSWIAGMSTDTQYF. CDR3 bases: TGTGCCAGCAGCTGGATAGCGGGAATGAGCACAGATACGCAGTATTTT. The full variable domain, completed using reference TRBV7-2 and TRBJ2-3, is GAGVSQSPSNKVTEKGKDVELRCDPISGHTALYWYRQSLGQGLEFLIYFQGNSAPDKSGLPSDRFSAERTGGSVSTLTIQRTQQEDSAVYLCASSWIAGMSTDTQYFGPGTRLTVL.

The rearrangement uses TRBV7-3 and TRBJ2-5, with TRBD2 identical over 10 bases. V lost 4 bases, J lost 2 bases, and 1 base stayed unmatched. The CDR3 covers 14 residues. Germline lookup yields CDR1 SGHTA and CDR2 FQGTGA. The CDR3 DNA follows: TGTGCCAGCAGCTCAGCGGGAGGGCAAGAGACCCAGTACTTC. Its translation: CASSSAGGQETQYF.